The clone carrying this TCR beta chain occurred many times. The entry originates in a study of shared clonotypes between healthy human individuals. CDR3 length: 14 amino acids. The germline gives CDR1 SEHNR, CDR2 FQNEAQ (reference sequence). V was trimmed by 3 bases and J by 6 bases, leaving 14 bases between them. The assay was run at deep level. Authors' processing steps: Quality scores were absent from the junction-only immunoSEQ sequences, so filtering differed. Sequenced by immunoSEQ multiplex PCR; TCRdb stores in-frame clones only, minus some. The V and J calls and clone size were taken over from that table, and D and trimming were inferred from the DNA. The table has about 490,000 clones, over 60% seen once.

Sequenced: PBMCs. The genes are TRBV7-9 and TRBJ1-2; D is unresolved. The source is a woman between 40 and 50 years old in good health. Some clones in this sample may be carry-over from other donors' samples. The CDR3 here is CASSLAGLNNGYTF. Here the CDR3 DNA reads TGTGCCAGCAGCTTGGCAGGATTGAATAATGGCTACACCTTC.